These T cell receptor beta chains were read from a single sample in a study of T cell repertoires in ileal Crohn's disease. Produced via immunoSEQ multiplex PCR; TCRdb's table is partial and in-frame only. This table holds approximately 15,000 clones, 65% to 80% found once. The source material was ileal tissue. The receptors originated from an adult with Crohn's disease. The CDR3 runs from the conserved cysteine through the conserved F or W. Each record gives: J gene, V gene, clone size, D gene, CDR3 protein, CDR3 DNA. D genes are given only for firm matches. The size entry is marked missing in some rows and otherwise reads once, few, many or a size class.

TRBJ2-2	TRBV5-4	.	.	CASSAPGSSGELFF	TGTGCCAGCAGCGCCCCAGGGAGTTCCGGGGAGCTGTTTTTT
TRBJ2-2	TRBV7-2	.	TRBD1	CASRVTGVASGELFF	TGTGCCAGCAGAGTTACAGGGGTAGCATCCGGGGAGCTGTTTTTT
TRBJ1-5	TRBV19	.	.	CASSTRGRPNQVQHF	TGTGCCAGTAGTACTCGAGGCCGTCCGAATCAGGTCCAGCATTTT
TRBJ1-4	TRBV30	.	.	CAWSPRWQTNEKLFF	TGTGCCTGGAGTCCACGGTGGCAAACTAATGAAAAACTGTTTTTT
TRBJ1-4	TRBV30	.	.	CAWSPGHNEKLFF	TGTGCCTGGAGTCCGGGACATAATGAAAAACTGTTTTTT
TRBJ2-1	TRBV19	.	TRBD2	CASSQLAGGPDEQFF	TGTGCCAGTAGCCAACTAGCGGGAGGGCCCGATGAGCAGTTCTTC
TRBJ1-2	TRBV9	.	.	CASSAPLWGGYTF	TGTGCCAGCAGCGCACCCCTGTGGGGTGGCTACACCTTC
TRBJ2-1	TRBV18	.	.	CASSSTASDEQFF	TGTGCCAGCTCGTCCACGGCCTCCGATGAGCAGTTCTTC
TRBJ2-6	TRBV5-1	.	TRBD2	CASSPTGGTGANVLTF	TGCGCCAGCAGCCCAACGGGGGGAACCGGGGCCAACGTCCTGACTTTC
TRBJ2-5	TRBV6-5	few	TRBD1	CASSYDRGVLRETQYF	TGTGCCAGCAGTTACGACAGGGGGGTTCTCCGGGAGACCCAGTACTTC
TRBJ2-7	TRBV10-3	.	TRBD2	CAISDQAGQQYF	TGTGCCATCAGTGATCAAGCGGGACAGCAGTACTTC
TRBJ2-7	TRBV9	.	TRBD2	CASSVGSGGAGEQYF	TGTGCCAGCAGCGTAGGTAGCGGGGGAGCCGGAGAGCAGTACTTC
TRBJ2-7	TRBV6-5	few	TRBD2	CASSGRGFASYEQYF	TGTGCCAGCAGTGGGAGGGGATTCGCCTCCTACGAGCAGTACTTC
TRBJ2-3	TRBV27	.	TRBD2	CASSPGLAGGDTQYF	TGTGCCAGCAGTCCGGGACTAGCGGGAGGAGATACGCAGTATTTT
TRBJ1-5	TRBV6-1	.	TRBD1	CASSEVTGEVQPQHF	TGTGCCAGCAGTGAAGTAACAGGGGAGGTTCAGCCCCAGCATTTT
TRBJ1-5	TRBV19	few	.	CASSAGVRQPQHF	TGTGCCAGTAGTGCGGGAGTGAGGCAGCCCCAGCATTTT
TRBJ1-1	TRBV5-1	once	.	CASSQRGGNTEAFF	TGCGCCAGCAGTCAAAGGGGGGGAAACACTGAAGCTTTCTTT
TRBJ1-2	TRBV5-6	.	.	CASSLGGSNYGYTF	TGTGCCAGCAGCTTGGGGGGGAGTAACTATGGCTACACCTTC
TRBJ1-1	TRBV4-3	.	.	CASSQDSGATEAFF	TGCGCCAGCAGCCAAGATTCGGGGGCCACTGAAGCTTTCTTT
TRBJ2-1	TRBV6-1	.	TRBD2	CASRPHLAGVGEQFF	TGTGCCAGCAGACCCCACCTAGCGGGAGTGGGTGAGCAGTTCTTC